This section outlines one TCR beta chain sequence together with its context. The data derive from a study of T cell changes during pregnancy in multiple sclerosis. Profiled with immunoSEQ multiplex PCR; TCRdb holds only in-frame clones, not every one. The sample records 40,000 to 50,000 clones, roughly 88% being singletons. Germline V gene lookup returns CDR1 LGHNA and CDR2 YSLEER. This CDR3 contains 15 residues. J gave up 4 bases and V 3 bases, and 5 bases lay outside the gene matches. Sequencing used CD8+ T cells from peripheral blood mononuclear cells, obtained in the first trimester of pregnancy. This chain connects TRBV4-3 to TRBJ2-7, with 11 bases aligning to TRBD1. The TCR originated in a female donor with multiple sclerosis, enrolled in a pregnancy study. CDR3 loop: CASSQEDRGRYEQYF. The CDR3 bases are TGCGCCAGCAGCCAGGAGGACAGGGGGCGGTACGAGCAGTACTTC.